This T cell receptor beta chain was observed in a study of control samples from healthy donors and cancer patients. This CDR3 region has 19 residues. CDR1 is SGHVS, CDR2 FQNEAQ, per germline. With 5 bases clipped from V and 0 bases from J, the junction kept 11 bases outside the gene matches. TCRdb keeps only in-frame clones here, not all; method: immunoSEQ multiplex PCR. The sample carries 150,000 or so clones, approximately 93% recorded once. The chain joins TRBV7-8 to TRBJ2-6, with 9 bases lining up with TRBD1. Sequencing was carried out using blood. The receptor was derived from a man between 18 and 29 years old in good health. Here the CDR3 reads CASSLYAGTGTSGANVLTF. DNA for the CDR3: TGTGCCAGCAGCCTGTATGCCGGGACAGGGACCTCTGGGGCCAACGTCCTGACTTTC.